The source of this T cell receptor beta chain is a study of T-cell reconstitution after alpha-beta-depleted transplantation in children. The ends were cut back, 2 bases at V and 3 bases at J, with 8 bases in the middle. The CDR3 runs 13 residues. Germline CDR1 DFQATT, CDR2 SNEGSKA (reference sequence). This clonotype was seen only a few times. Preparation of the TCRbeta library was carried out with unique molecular identifiers. MiXCR was run by TCRdb on the PCR reads, yielding one entry per CDR3 protein. The sample includes fewer than 400,000 distinct CDR3 sequences, 20% seen only once; the top ten take 3.8%.

The clonotype was recovered from a human donor who donated a stem cell graft to a child with acute myeloid leukemia. The J gene is TRBJ2-1, the V gene TRBV20-1; D unclear. The source was PBMCs from the stem cell graft donor, collected from the stem cell graft. The CDR3 nucleotides read TGCAGTGCTAGACACACTGGCTACAATGAGCAGTTCTTC. Amino acids: CSARHTGYNEQFF.